This T cell receptor (beta chain) originates from a study of graft-versus-host responses after intestinal transplantation listed by TCRdb under 2021. In the study overall: Multivisceral, liver-intestinal, or isolated intestinal transplants were received by the recipients. A cohort of about 25 intestinal transplant recipients, including one retransplant, was enrolled, and 3 patients lacking pretransplant specimens were excluded. A peak of at least 4% donor T cells among recipient peripheral blood mononuclear cells was the definition used for donor T cell macrochimerism. After intestinal transplantation, graft-versus-host and host-versus-graft alloreactive T cell clones in the graft, circulation and bone marrow were tracked using bulk TCR-beta CDR3 sequencing. Alloreactive clones were identified by sequencing pre-transplant mixed lymphocyte reaction products and comparing them with unstimulated pre-transplant donor and recipient T cells. Every recipient was given anti-thymocyte globulin induction, followed by about three years of maintenance tacrolimus and steroids. Rather than going through the commercial service, samples from a few later patients were sequenced in-house on an Illumina MiSeq and processed with MiXCR. What the research found in general, with its limitations: The conclusions were limited by the relatively low number and heterogeneity of the intestinal transplant patients. GvH clones were detected in recipient bone marrow, and some of these GvH clones were observed earlier in ileal mucosa or blood, consistent with an intestinal mucosal origin. Early after transplant, peak levels of circulating GvH clones were found to be associated with declines in HvG clones. Patients with donor T cell macrochimerism had high GvH to HvG T cell clonal ratios in their allografts.

Details on this clone: The target of this receptor is not known. Per-base quality was not reported, and no clone a single base away is much larger than it.

The germline V gene supplies CDR1 SGHTA and CDR2 FQGNSA. Including the terminal cysteine and phenylalanine, the CDR3 comprises 15 residues. Only the CDR3 part of the read is kept: 45 bases, read in frame from the first base. After removal of 1 base from V and 8 bases from J, the junction retains 6 bases not matched to a gene. Intraepithelial and lamina propria lymphocytes were isolated from graft specimens using dithiothreitol, EDTA incubations and collagenase D digestion. Serial intestinal graft biopsy specimens collected up to 600 days after transplant underwent bulk TCR-beta sequencing. Library preparation employed the immunoSEQ multiplex PCR assay. For most patients, genomic DNA was subjected to high-throughput TCR-beta CDR3 sequencing by Adaptive Biotechnologies. In the paper's pipeline: Adaptive's ImmunoSEQ software supplied the TCR sequencing data for around 19 patients, while MiXCR and VDJtools were used to process a few other patients. CDR3 nucleotide sequences shared by donor and recipient were removed because the origin of these sequences could not be assigned. Alloreactive clones required at least 2-fold expansion over unstimulated cells and minimum CFSE-low frequency of 0.002% (template counts) or 0.001% (read counts). Clones detected in sequenced pre-transplant spleen, lymph node, or MLR CFSE-low populations of the donor or recipient were defined as mappable. Cumulative frequency of alloreactive clones was calculated as a percentage of all sequences weighted by copy number. TCRdb provides this immuneACCESS table in a form limited to in-frame rearrangements. Some clones are lacking; in checked studies, under half of them reflect an unresolved V gene, and why the rest are absent is not known. Clone size and V and J calls were adopted from that table, with D and trimming inferred from the DNA. The sample table shows about 220 clones, and around 82% are seen once. Just under 30% of the sample is held by the ten biggest clonotypes.

This specimen consisted of ileum tissue, obtained 16 days after intestinal transplant. This sequence uses TRBV7-2 and TRBJ1-4; a stretch of 8 junction bases matches TRBD1. The clonotype comes from a human patient who received an intestinal transplant, so some T cells may come from the graft donor. The nucleotide sequence reads as follows: TGTGCCAGCAGCTTAGTCCAGGGGGCGAGAGAAAAACTGTTTTTT. This gives the protein CASSLVQGAREKLFF.